This T cell receptor beta chain was identified during a study of blood T cell repertoires in COVID-19. Study information: Sources were T cells, B-cell-depleted T cells, or PBMCs; the material itself was cDNA or gDNA.

V was pared by 5 bases and J by 4 bases, with 11 bases between. The CDR3 sequence is 13 residues long. Germline V gene sequence: CDR1 SNHLY, CDR2 FYNNEI. Clones were read by immunoSEQ multiplex PCR, and TCRdb kept only the in-frame ones, dropping some. The sample includes roughly 120,000 clones, about 74% of them seen just once. Specimen: peripheral blood. The V gene is TRBV2, the J gene TRBJ1-2; D gene unclear. This receptor was obtained from a human donor in a cohort sampled during active COVID-19. CDR3: CASSLDSSYGYTF. The DNA for the CDR3 is TGTGCCAGCAGTCTTGACTCCTCCTATGGCTACACCTTC.